This TCR beta chain was identified during a study of shared clonotypes between healthy human individuals. Study-wide background: A donor's plate count was three for CD4 naive and three for CD4 memory; CD8 naive had two and CD8 memory one.

Sequencing was performed with immunoSEQ multiplex PCR; in TCRdb, only in-frame clones are kept and a portion is missing. The sample consists of roughly 2.2 million clones, less than 95% of them appearing once. Germline CDR1 and CDR2: SGHRS and YFSETQ. V lost 4 bases and J lost 0, with 11 bases in between. The length of the CDR3 is 15 residues. This clone was seen more than once but under ten times. The sample has other DNA sequences that encode this CDR3 too. The chain has TRBV5-1 and TRBJ1-5; no firm D call. The TCR originated in a man aged 18 to 29 in good health. Some clones in this sample may be carry-over from other donors' samples. Material: naive CD4+ T cells from PBMCs. As to subset: CD45RA+ positively selected. CDR3 sequence (DNA): TGCGCCAGCAGCCTCGGCCTGCATAGCAATCAGCCCCAGCATTTT. Amino acids: CASSLGLHSNQPQHF.